Listed below are T cell receptor beta chains from one sample, sequenced in a study of blood T cell repertoires in COVID-19. Using immunoSEQ multiplex PCR, the repertoire was profiled, and TCRdb retains in-frame clones only, with some absent. The sample shows roughly 310,000 clones, approximately 90% of them seen only once. Sequencing was performed on peripheral blood. These receptors came from a woman between 45 and 65 years old with active or convalescent COVID-19. CDR3s include the opening cysteine and the closing phenylalanine or tryptophan. A D gene is named only where the DNA matches it firmly. Clone size appears in some rows only: once, few, many, or a class for an expanded clone.

TRBJ1-1 NA TRBV3-1/TRBV3-2 NA CASSPIRGTEAFF TGTGCCAGCAGCCCTATTAGAGGCACTGAAGCTTTCTTT
TRBJ1-1 NA TRBV19 NA CASSTDRENTEAFF TGTGCCAGTAGTACGGACAGAGAGAACACTGAAGCTTTCTTT
TRBJ2-3 NA TRBV6-6 once CATSFGASTDTQYF TGTGCCACCTCCTTTGGGGCTAGCACAGATACGCAGTATTTT
TRBJ1-1 NA TRBV6-5 NA CASGLTDQNTEAFF TGTGCCAGCGGATTGACAGACCAGAACACTGAAGCTTTCTTT
TRBJ2-1 NA TRBV29-1 NA CSVGRDLNYNEQFF TGCAGCGTTGGGCGGGATCTTAACTACAATGAGCAGTTCTTC
TRBJ1-2 NA TRBV2 once CASSKSEGIEDGYTF TGTGCCAGCAGTAAAAGCGAGGGAATTGAAGATGGCTACACCTTC
TRBJ2-5 TRBD1 TRBV27 NA CASSRWTGEEETQYF TGTGCCAGCAGTAGATGGACAGGGGAGGAAGAGACCCAGTACTTC
TRBJ2-7 TRBD1 TRBV6-1 NA CASSEVGQGYEQYF TGTGCCAGCAGTGAAGTGGGACAGGGTTACGAGCAGTACTTT
TRBJ1-4 NA TRBV3-1/TRBV3-2 NA CASSQDVLFTATNEKLFF TGTGCCAGCAGCCAAGATGTACTTTTTACAGCAACTAATGAAAAACTGTTTTTT
TRBJ1-2 TRBD1 TRBV29-1 NA CSVGGQGKYGYTF TGCAGCGTTGGCGGACAGGGGAAATATGGCTACACCTTC
TRBJ2-3 TRBD2 TRBV5-4 NA CASSVGLAGNTDTQYF TGTGCCAGCAGCGTAGGACTAGCGGGGAACACAGATACGCAGTATTTT
TRBJ2-5 TRBD1 TRBV7-9 NA CASSTGQAGRETQYF TGTGCCAGCAGCACTGGACAGGCTGGGCGAGAGACCCAGTACTTC
TRBJ1-3 NA TRBV21-1 NA CASSRLRDRGSGNTIYF TGTGCCAGCAGCCGTCTCCGGGACAGGGGCTCTGGAAACACCATATATTTT
TRBJ1-1 NA TRBV5-4 NA CASSLRRDSEAFF TGTGCCAGCAGCTTACGCAGGGACTCTGAAGCTTTCTTT
TRBJ2-1 TRBD1 TRBV28 NA CASSNQGAGSYNEQFF TGTGCCAGCAGTAACCAGGGGGCGGGCTCCTACAATGAGCAGTTCTTC
TRBJ1-2 NA TRBV5-5 NA CASSLVEGLYGYTF TGTGCCAGCAGCTTGGTGGAGGGGTTATATGGCTACACCTTC
TRBJ1-5 NA TRBV30 NA CAWSVGRGPNQPQHF TGTGCCTGGAGTGTCGGCAGGGGCCCCAATCAGCCCCAGCATTTT
TRBJ1-4 NA TRBV7-3 NA CASSLGPATNEKLFF TGTGCCAGCAGCTTAGGCCCCGCAACTAATGAAAAACTGTTTTTT
TRBJ2-3 TRBD2 TRBV15 NA CATSTAIAGGQDTQYF TGTGCCACCAGCACCGCCATAGCGGGAGGGCAAGATACGCAGTATTTT
TRBJ2-1 NA TRBV10-1 NA CASRRGPTTYNEQFF TGCGCCAGCAGGCGCGGCCCGACCACCTACAATGAGCAGTTCTTC
TRBJ1-2 TRBD1 TRBV15 NA CATSIERKTGVVNYGYTF TGTGCCACCAGCATCGAGCGGAAGACAGGGGTGGTTAACTATGGCTACACCTTC
TRBJ2-6 TRBD1 TRBV9 NA CASNPSDRAGANVLTF TGTGCCAGCAACCCATCCGACAGGGCTGGGGCCAACGTCCTGACTTTC
TRBJ2-7 TRBD2 TRBV27 NA CASSLSGLADPREQYF TGTGCCAGCAGTTTATCGGGACTAGCGGACCCTCGCGAGCAGTACTTC
TRBJ1-1 NA TRBV7-3 NA CASSWGGRAEAFF TGTGCCAGCAGCTGGGGAGGGCGGGCTGAAGCTTTCTTT
TRBJ1-1 NA TRBV28 NA CASRWRGNTEAFF TGTGCCAGCCGTTGGAGGGGTAACACTGAAGCTTTCTTT
TRBJ1-4 NA TRBV30 few CAWSVSELNEKLFF TGTGCCTGGAGTGTATCGGAGCTTAATGAAAAACTGTTTTTT
TRBJ1-1 NA TRBV20-1 once CSARDTEAFF TGCAGTGCTCGGGACACTGAAGCTTTCTTT
TRBJ1-3 NA TRBV5-1 NA CASSPPPGGGSSGNTIYF TGCGCCAGCAGCCCACCGCCGGGAGGAGGATCCTCTGGAAACACCATATATTTT
TRBJ2-3 TRBD2 TRBV9 NA CASSVELAGTSDTQYF TGTGCCAGCAGCGTAGAGCTAGCGGGGACTTCAGATACGCAGTATTTT
TRBJ2-3 TRBD2 TRBV3-1/TRBV3-2 NA CASSRTSGATDTQYF TGTGCCAGCAGCCGGACTAGCGGGGCCACAGATACGCAGTATTTT
TRBJ2-7 NA TRBV6-4 few CASRGHRTVYEQYF TGTGCCAGCAGGGGCCATCGAACCGTCTACGAGCAGTACTTC
TRBJ1-5 NA TRBV5-1 NA CASSFEGGQPQHF TGCGCCAGCAGCTTTGAGGGAGGGCAGCCCCAGCATTTT
TRBJ2-3 NA TRBV5-8 NA CASSFGRISTDTQYF TGTGCCAGCAGCTTCGGTCGCATTAGCACAGATACGCAGTATTTT
TRBJ1-1 NA TRBV6-5 NA CASSRRGEAFF TGTGCCAGCAGTCGCCGTGGCGAAGCTTTCTTT
TRBJ2-1 NA TRBV28 NA CASSLGGWTSNNEQFF TGTGCCAGCAGTTTAGGAGGATGGACTTCCAACAATGAGCAGTTCTTC
TRBJ2-2 TRBD2 TRBV5-6 NA CASSPGEGSNTGELFF TGTGCCAGCAGCCCCGGGGAGGGATCGAACACCGGGGAGCTGTTTTTT
TRBJ1-2 TRBD1 TRBV7-9 NA CASSPSDRFYGYTF TGTGCCAGCAGCCCGTCGGACAGGTTCTATGGCTACACCTTC
TRBJ1-2 NA TRBV27 NA CASSLREGGNYGYTF TGTGCCAGCAGTTTAAGGGAGGGGGGCAACTATGGCTACACCTTC
TRBJ1-1 NA TRBV19 NA CASSRSGEGVGMNTEAFF TGTGCCAGTAGTAGGTCAGGGGAGGGGGTCGGAATGAACACTGAAGCTTTCTTT
TRBJ2-1 NA TRBV10-3 NA CAISESRGGSYNEQFF TGTGCCATCAGTGAGTCGCGAGGCGGCTCCTACAATGAGCAGTTCTTC
TRBJ2-2 TRBD1 TRBV28 NA CASSFRQGPNTGELFF TGTGCCAGCAGTTTCAGACAGGGACCGAACACCGGGGAGCTGTTTTTT